This TCR beta chain was identified during a study of cytomegalovirus exposure and HLA in healthy donors. Study in general: An earlier analysis found some 120 million unique TCR beta sequences from approximately 200 million T cells. Whole-study findings and limits: TCR beta V- and J-gene trimming, according to a later analysis, was linked to a missense DCLRE1C variant.

Germline trimming cut 7 bases from V and 7 bases from J; bases unmatched to any gene: 12. CDR1 is LNHDA and CDR2 is SQIVND in the germline V gene (reference sequence). The CDR3 totals 18 residues. It was with 60 Vbeta and 13 Jbeta primers that the PCR ran. Some clones are missing from TCRdb's copy, which holds only in-frame ones; the method was immunoSEQ multiplex PCR. Among some 150,000 clones, roughly 70% were seen once, and the ten largest hold roughly 4.7%. Comment on this clone: Antigen: not known.

The specimen sequenced was PBMCs. The chain is built from TRBV19 and TRBJ2-2; TRBD2 agrees at 16 bases. The clonotype originates from a man between 60 and 70 years old in good health and CMV-seronegative. In nucleotides, the CDR3 is TGTGCCAGTATCCAGCCGGGACTAGCGGGAGGGCCGATCGGGGAGCTGTTTTTT. Translated: CASIQPGLAGGPIGELFF.